The entry below gives a single T cell receptor (beta chain) sequence along with its context. The data were obtained in a study of T cells after yellow fever vaccination. The CDR3 is 14 residues long. The V gene's germline CDR1 is LGHNA and CDR2 YSLEER. V was shortened by 0 bases and J by 10 bases, with 13 bases between the two germline ends. Study-wide results and caveats: A small proportion of clonotypes was detected in both the CD4 and CD8 compartments.

TCRdb re-called the 5' RACE reads through MiXCR, storing one row per CDR3 protein. This table has tens of thousands of distinct CDR3 sequences, approximately 12% appearing once. The sample was CD8+ T cells not binding an NS4B(214-222) dextramer, sorted from PBMCs, taken roughly 23 days after the first yellow fever vaccination. The V gene is TRBV4-3, the J gene TRBJ2-1, with D possibly TRBD2 on 6 matching bases. The origin of this receptor is a man between 18 and 29 years old who received the YFV17D yellow fever vaccine. This CDR3 is CASSQDGGIREQFF. The CDR3 DNA follows: TGCGCCAGCAGCCAAGATGGGGGGATAAGGGAGCAGTTCTTC.